The present T cell receptor (beta chain) was sequenced within a study of cytotoxic CD8 clonotypes in ibrutinib-treated CLL. Study-level information: Patients attained 24 partial and 2 complete responses; at median approximately 68 months, about 15 remained remitted while 12 progressed.

Regarding the study as a whole: Measured clonality at baseline was greater than in age-matched healthy donors and tracked with circulating CD8+ T-cell counts.

This clone was picked up one time. The antigen remains undetermined. Generated by immunoSEQ multiplex PCR, the TCRdb table keeps only in-frame clones and is missing some. This table has over 200,000 clones, approximately 79% appearing once. Germline lookup yields CDR1 MGHDK and CDR2 SYGVNS. The V end lost 6 bases, the J end lost 7 bases, and 21 bases lay between the germline ends. The CDR3 is 16 amino acids. Material: PBMCs, obtained after 12 months of ibrutinib treatment. This TCR was sampled from a human donor with chronic lymphocytic leukemia. J is TRBJ2-2 and V is TRBV25-1; either TRBD1 or TRBD2 may fit D (6 bases each). For the CDR3, the DNA is TGTGCCAGCAGGGATATGTCCAGGGGCGGGATCGGGGAGCTGTTTTTT. It yields the protein CASRDMSRGGIGELFF.